The next 18 T cell receptor beta chains were all read from a single sample in a study of blood T cell repertoires in COVID-19. Produced via immunoSEQ multiplex PCR; TCRdb's table is partial and in-frame only. The sample lists over 75,000 clones; 85% to 90% were seen once. The sequenced material came from peripheral blood. The receptors stem from a man between 50 and 59 years old with COVID-19, enrolled during active disease.

The gene calls are TRBV28 and TRBJ2-4; D is undetermined. The CDR3 consists of 15 residues. V shed 3 bases and J shed 0 bases, with 9 bases lying between them. Germline CDR1 and CDR2: MDHEN and SYDVKM. The CDR3 protein is CASSLRTVAKNIQYF. DNA for the CDR3: TGTGCCAGCAGTTTGAGAACGGTAGCCAAAAACATTCAGTACTTC.

This chain connects TRBV4-2 to TRBJ2-3; TRBD2 aligns across 11 bases. The CDR3 length is 16 residues. Germline V gene lookup returns CDR1 LGHNA and CDR2 YNFKEQ. The junction had 5 bases not matched to a gene; V was cut back by 6 bases and J by 0 bases. The DNA for the CDR3 is TGTGCCAGCAGTCGGAGGACTAGCGGGAGCACAGATACGCAGTATTTT. It is translated as CASSRRTSGSTDTQYF.

The chain couples TRBV20-1 to TRBJ1-6; no reliable D call. This CDR3 spans 12 amino acids. Trimming cost V 4 bases and J 8 bases, with 9 bases left between them. Per the germline V gene, CDR1 is DFQATT and CDR2 is SNEGSKA (reference sequence). In nucleotides, the CDR3 is TGCAGTGCTAATGACGCGGATTCACCCCTCCACTTT. Translation: CSANDADSPLHF.

The chain carries TRBV5-5 and TRBJ1-5; D unresolved. The germline V and J ends were trimmed by 4 bases and 5 bases, with 16 bases remaining between them. This CDR3 is built from 15 residues. CDR1 is SGHKS and CDR2 is YYEKEE in the germline V gene (reference sequence). This CDR3 reads CASSPDNFAYQPQHF. Written as DNA, the CDR3 is TGTGCCAGCAGCCCAGACAACTTTGCATATCAGCCCCAGCATTTT. Using reference TRBV5-5 and TRBJ1-5 for the parts outside the CDR3, the full variable domain is DAGVTQSPTHLIKTRGQQVTLRCSPISGHKSVSWYQQVLGQGPQFIFQYYEKEERGRGNFPDRFSARQFPNYSSELNVNALLLGDSALYLCASSPDNFAYQPQHFGDGTRLSIL.

The chain couples TRBV7-3 to TRBJ2-1; 7 bases align to TRBD1. The CDR3 extends over 14 amino acids. Germline assignment: CDR1 SGHTA and CDR2 FQGTGA. J gave up 13 bases and V 5 bases, and 14 bases lay outside the gene matches. CDR3: CASSPDRAGTEQFF. CDR3 nucleotides: TGTGCCAGCAGCCCCGACCGGGCTGGGACAGAACAGTTCTTC. Complete variable domain (other parts from reference TRBV7-3 and TRBJ2-1): GAGVSQTPSNKVTEKGKYVELRCDPISGHTALYWYRQSLGQGPEFLIYFQGTGAADDSGLPNDRFFAVRPEGSVSTLKIQRTERGDSAVYLCASSPDRAGTEQFFGPGTRLTVL.

The chain joins TRBV29-1 to TRBJ1-1; D is uncertain. The germline CDR1 and CDR2 sequences are SQVTM and ANQGSEA. V was cut by 1 base and J by 4 bases, with 7 bases left in between. The CDR3 has 12 amino acids. The CDR3 sequence: CSVEGEFTEAFF. The DNA of the CDR3 is TGCAGCGTTGAAGGGGAGTTCACTGAAGCTTTCTTT.

The chain uses TRBV29-1 and TRBJ2-2, with 9 bases matching TRBD2. The CDR3 runs 15 residues. CDR1 is SQVTM and CDR2 is ANQGSEA in the germline V gene. Trimming removed 5 bases from V and 2 bases from J; junction bases left unmatched: 6. CDR3 residues: CSVPSSGANTGELFF. The CDR3 DNA sequence: TGCAGCGTTCCTTCTAGCGGGGCAAACACCGGGGAGCTGTTTTTT.

The chain carries TRBV6-5 and TRBJ2-3, with TRBD1 identical over 12 bases. CDR3 length: 16 residues. The germline V gene encodes CDR1 MNHEY and CDR2 SVGAGI. V lost 4 bases to trimming and J lost 5 bases; unmatched junction nucleotides: 7. In nucleotides, the CDR3 is TGTGCCAGCAGTTGGAGCCGGGACAGGGGGCGAGATACGCAGTATTTT. Its translation is CASSWSRDRGRDTQYF.

This chain joins TRBV6-5 and TRBJ2-3, with TRBD2 matching over 7 bases. The CDR3 is 16 residues long. The V gene's germline CDR1 is MNHEY and CDR2 SVGAGI. The trim removed 1 base at V and 0 bases at J, leaving 4 bases unmatched. For the CDR3, the DNA is TGTGCCAGCAGTTACTGGGGGGGGACCAGCACAGATACGCAGTATTTT. It yields the protein CASSYWGGTSTDTQYF.

The chain joins TRBV19 to TRBJ1-6; 7 bases fit TRBD1. J was trimmed by 5 bases and V by 9 bases; bases with no gene match: 4. The CDR3 has 13 residues. The germline V gene encodes CDR1 LNHDA and CDR2 SQIVND (reference sequence). In DNA form, the CDR3 reads TGTGCCAGCGGGACAGTTAATAATTCACCCCTCCACTTT. Its translation is CASGTVNNSPLHF. Looking up the rest from reference TRBV19 and TRBJ1-6 gives the full variable domain: DGGITQSPKYLFRKEGQNVTLSCEQNLNHDAMYWYRQDPGQGLRLIYYSQIVNDFQKGDIAEGYSVSREKKESFPLTVTSAQKNPTAFYLCASGTVNNSPLHFGNGTRLTVT.

The chain recombines TRBV25-1 with TRBJ2-7; D is unresolved. V was cut by 6 bases and J by 3 bases, with 12 bases left in between. Germline V gene lookup returns CDR1 MGHDK and CDR2 SYGVNS. The CDR3 has 13 amino acids. CDR3 bases: TGTGCCAGCAGCCTGACTCTCAGCTACGAGCAGTACTTC. It codes for CASSLTLSYEQYF.

This sequence joins TRBV19 and TRBJ1-2; D unclear. The CDR3 is 17 residues long. The V gene lost 0 bases and the J gene lost 1 base, with 15 bases spanning the gap. Germline values: CDR1 LNHDA, CDR2 SQIVND (reference sequence). This chain's CDR3 is CASSIDHPSRNNYGYTF. CDR3 bases: TGTGCCAGTAGTATAGATCACCCTTCCAGAAATAACTATGGCTACACCTTC.

In this sample, this clone turned up once. This sequence joins TRBV5-4 and TRBJ2-3; TRBD2 might be the D (6 bases). Germline V gives CDR1 SGHNT, CDR2 YYREEE (reference sequence). Trimming left V 1 base short and J 5 bases short, with 8 bases between. This CDR3 spans 13 amino acids. The CDR3 coding sequence is TGTGCCAGCAGCTTGCGGGGGAGAGATACGCAGTATTTT. This gives the protein CASSLRGRDTQYF.

The V and J genes are TRBV5-1 and TRBJ2-5, with 7 bases fitting TRBD1. Germline loops: CDR1 SGHRS, CDR2 YFSETQ. This CDR3 contains 13 residues. V trimming: 4 bases; J trimming: 3 bases; junction bases outside the gene matches: 3. The CDR3 DNA reads TGCGCCAGCAGCCTGGGGACAGAAGAGACCCAGTACTTC. Translated: CASSLGTEETQYF.

V and J are TRBV30 and TRBJ1-1, with 9 bases that match TRBD1. V trimming: 4 bases; J trimming: 7 bases; junction bases outside the gene matches: 7. This CDR3 is built from 13 residues. The V gene's germline CDR1 is GTSNPN and CDR2 SVGIG (reference sequence). DNA for the CDR3: TGTGCCTGGACAGGGACAGGGCTTTTTGAAGCTTTCTTT. Protein sequence: CAWTGTGLFEAFF.

The CDR3 nucleotides are TGTGCCAGCACTGGTGGGAGTCGGACTTCCTACGAGCAGTACTTC. Its translation is CASTGGSRTSYEQYF. V usage is TRBV6-6 and J usage is TRBJ2-7, with a tentative D call TRBD2 (5 bases). The CDR3 extends over 15 amino acids. CDR1 is MNHNY and CDR2 is SVGAGI in the germline V gene (reference sequence). V was pared by 7 bases and J by 1 base, with 17 bases between.

This rearrangement joins TRBV7-9 to TRBJ2-7, with 8 nucleotides matching TRBD1. Germline-derived CDR1 and CDR2 are SEHNR and FQNEAQ (reference sequence). J lost 2 bases, V lost 6 bases, and 6 bases had no gene match. This CDR3 has 14 amino acids. Here the CDR3 reads CASSKTGDPYEQYF. As DNA, the CDR3 is TGTGCCAGCAGTAAGACAGGGGACCCCTACGAGCAGTACTTC. Based on the CDR3 plus reference TRBV7-9 and TRBJ2-7, the full variable domain is DTGVSQNPRHKITKRGQNVTFRCDPISEHNRLYWYRQTLGQGPEFLTYFQNEAQLEKSRLLSDRFSAERPKGSFSTLEIQRTEQGDSAMYLCASSKTGDPYEQYFGPGTRLTVT.

The chain recombines TRBV2 with TRBJ1-4; the D is unclear. The CDR3 is made up of 14 amino acids. V lost 8 bases, J lost 4 bases, and 14 bases lay in between. Looked up from germline, CDR1 is SNHLY and CDR2 is FYNNEI. The DNA of the CDR3 is TGTGCCAGCCTTCTCGGCGGGGTTAATGAAAAACTGTTTTTT. Its protein product is CASLLGGVNEKLFF.